This T cell receptor (beta chain) came from a study of blood T cell repertoires in COVID-19. Study summary: COVID-19 samples collected from the United States, Italy and Spain covered acute and convalescent phases.

This CDR3 has 16 amino acids. Germline CDR1 is SGHDT and CDR2 is YYEEEE. V lost 3 bases to trimming and J lost 3 bases; unmatched junction nucleotides: 11. Sequencing was performed with immunoSEQ multiplex PCR; in TCRdb, only in-frame clones are kept and a portion is missing. The sample lists a few hundred thousand clones, roughly 90% seen once, with 2.9% in the top ten. Living in roughly 23 US areas, the participants were between roughly 18 and 89 years of age. The sequencing sample was made of PBMCs or T cells enriched from blood (not recorded which). The chain combines TRBV5-6 with TRBJ2-7; 8 bases agree with TRBD2. The source is a woman aged 50 to 65 who had been exposed to COVID-19. In nucleotides, the CDR3 is TGTGCCAGCAGCTCCGGGGGGGGAGCGGCGGTCTACGAGCAGTACTTC. This encodes CASSSGGGAAVYEQYF.